The 28 T cell receptor beta chains presented below share a single source sample, sequenced in a study of preoperative IRX-2 immunotherapy in early breast cancer (dated by TCRdb to 2018 to 2020). The treatment or condition label corresponds to: preoperative locoregional IRX-2 cytokine immunotherapy. Library preparation used the immunoSEQ multiplex PCR assay. The immuneACCESS repertoire file appears here via TCRdb, limited to in-frame rearrangements. These files lack a portion of the clones; in checked studies, under half of the deficit traces to unresolved V genes, and the cause of the others is not known. This sample is represented by under 50,000 clones; roughly four fifths of them were singletons. The ten largest clones capture about 1.5% of the sample. This specimen was lymph node tissue, taken after IRX-2 immunotherapy. The source of these receptors is a human donor with breast cancer.

This clone has just one count. J is TRBJ1-2 and V is TRBV11-3, with no clear D. From germline, CDR1 is SGHNT and CDR2 YENEEA. The CDR3 is 14 amino acids. V was trimmed by 5 bases and J by 1 base, leaving 11 bases between them. The CDR3 loop reads CASSPGRHNYGYTF. CDR3 coding DNA: TGTGCCAGCAGCCCCGGGAGGCATAACTATGGCTACACCTTC.

This chain links TRBV19 with TRBJ1-1; D is undetermined. There are 11 residues in the CDR3. The V end lost 3 bases, the J end lost 9 bases, and 8 bases lay between the germline ends. Germline assignment: CDR1 LNHDA and CDR2 SQIVND (reference sequence). CDR3 nucleotides: TGTGCCAGTAGTATCGGACGCAAAGCTTTCTTT. It specifies CASSIGRKAFF.

This clone has a handful of counts. This chain joins TRBV11-3 and TRBJ2-7; D may be TRBD2 (6 bases). The ends were cut back, 3 bases at V and 0 bases at J, with 9 bases in the middle. There are 14 residues in the CDR3. Looked up from germline, CDR1 is SGHNT and CDR2 is YENEEA. For the CDR3, the DNA is TGTGCCAGCAGCTTGTCCGGGAGCTCCTACGAGCAGTACTTC. Translating gives CASSLSGSSYEQYF.

This CDR3 is CASTQTLNTEAFF. The DNA for the CDR3 is TGTGCCAGTACACAGACCTTGAACACTGAAGCTTTCTTT. The chain links TRBV19 to TRBJ1-1; D not certain. The V end lost 7 bases, the J end lost 0 bases, and 9 bases lay between the germline ends. Germline V gene sequence: CDR1 LNHDA, CDR2 SQIVND (reference sequence). This CDR3 has 13 amino acids.

This chain joins TRBV10-3 and TRBJ1-4; 7 nucleotides line up with TRBD1. The CDR3 consists of 13 residues. Germline V gene lookup returns CDR1 ENHRY and CDR2 SYGVKD. V trimming: 2 bases; J trimming: 6 bases; junction bases outside the gene matches: 0. CDR3 residues: CAISEDRDEKLFF. In nucleotides, the CDR3 is TGTGCCATCAGTGAGGACAGGGATGAAAAACTGTTTTTT.

The chain joins TRBV11-3 to TRBJ2-7; D possibly corresponds to TRBD2 (6 bases). The CDR3 has 14 amino acids. Germline-derived CDR1 and CDR2 are SGHNT and YENEEA. The V gene lost 5 bases and the J gene lost 1 base, with 12 bases spanning the gap. CDR3 nucleotide sequence: TGTGCCAGCAGCCCCCCGGGAGCTTCCTACGAGCAGTACTTC. Translating it yields CASSPPGASYEQYF.

The genes are TRBV6-8 and TRBJ1-4; D possibly corresponds to TRBD1 (6 bases). The CDR3 totals 14 residues. CDR1 and CDR2 from the germline V gene are MNHGY and SAAAGT. The V end was cut by 6 bases, the J end by 7 bases, with 15 bases between. CDR3 sequence (DNA): TGTGCCAGCAGGTCAGACAGGATAACTGAAAAACTGTTTTTT. Its translation is CASRSDRITEKLFF.

The chain combines TRBV11-3 with TRBJ2-7; TRBD2 might be the D (6 bases). Per germline, CDR1 SGHNT and CDR2 YENEEA. The CDR3 has 14 residues. V lost 2 bases, J lost 3 bases, and 11 bases lay in between. The CDR3 protein is CASSLQAGYYEQYF. CDR3 DNA sequence: TGTGCCAGCAGCTTACAGGCGGGGTACTACGAGCAGTACTTC.

The chain uses TRBV28 and TRBJ2-7, with TRBD2 as a possible D gene (5 bases). The CDR3 totals 16 residues. The germline V gene has CDR1 MDHEN and CDR2 SYDVKM. Trimming removed 6 bases from V and 0 bases from J, with 18 bases in between. CDR3 nucleotides: TGTGCCAGCAGCCCGGAGTTAGCCGGACTCTCCTACGAGCAGTACTTC. Amino acids: CASSPELAGLSYEQYF.

J is TRBJ1-2 and V is TRBV30, with 11 bases matching TRBD1. After removal of 2 bases from V and 8 bases from J, the junction contained 13 bases not matched to a gene. Germline CDR1 reads GTSNPN; CDR2 reads SVGIG (reference sequence). The CDR3 spans 16 residues. For the CDR3, the DNA is TGTGCCTGGAGTTTAGGCGGGACAGGGGGTGTTCGGGGCTACACCTTC. It encodes CAWSLGGTGGVRGYTF.

The genes are TRBV7-6 and TRBJ1-5; TRBD1 aligns across 8 bases. J gave up 4 bases and V 1 base, and 0 bases lay outside the gene matches. Germline V gives CDR1 SGHVS, CDR2 FNYEAQ. This CDR3 region has 14 residues. The CDR3 region is CASSLGQGNQPQHF. Written as DNA, the CDR3 is TGTGCCAGCAGCTTAGGACAGGGGAATCAGCCCCAGCATTTT.

J is TRBJ1-2 and V is TRBV30; D call uncertain. CDR1 and CDR2 from the germline V gene are GTSNPN and SVGIG (reference sequence). The V end was cut by 2 bases, the J end by 2 bases, with 6 bases between. The CDR3 consists of 12 residues. As DNA, the CDR3 is TGTGCCTGGAGTAACTCCAACTATGGCTACACCTTC. It encodes CAWSNSNYGYTF.

The rearrangement links TRBV28 to TRBJ2-7, with a possible D match to TRBD1 (7 bases). The CDR3 has 17 amino acids. Germline loops: CDR1 MDHEN, CDR2 SYDVKM. The germline V and J ends were trimmed by 7 bases and 5 bases, with 27 bases remaining between them. The chain's CDR3 is CASNPADRARRVNEQYF. In DNA, the CDR3 is TGTGCCAGCAACCCCGCAGACAGGGCAAGGAGGGTAAACGAGCAGTACTTC.

Here the CDR3 DNA reads TGTGCCAGCAGCTCGACCCTAGACACCACGAGCTCCTACAATGAGCAGTTCTTC. Protein product: CASSSTLDTTSSYNEQFF. The rearrangement uses TRBV11-3 and TRBJ2-1; D is unresolved. V was pared by 4 bases and J by 0 bases, with 19 bases between. This CDR3 contains 18 residues. Germline CDR1 is SGHNT and CDR2 is YENEEA.

The chain couples TRBV11-3 to TRBJ1-4; a possible D gene is TRBD1 (6 bases). CDR3 length: 15 amino acids. The V gene's germline CDR1 is SGHNT and CDR2 YENEEA. The V gene lost 5 bases and the J gene lost 2 bases, with 12 bases spanning the gap. The CDR3 nucleotides read TGTGCCAGCAGCCCCAGGGGCGGCACTAATGAAAAACTGTTTTTT. Protein sequence: CASSPRGGTNEKLFF. The complete variable domain, with remaining parts taken from reference TRBV11-3 and TRBJ1-4, reads EAGVVQSPRYKIIEKKQPVAFWCNPISGHNTLYWYLQNLGQGPELLIRYENEEAVDDSQLPKDRFSAERLKGVDSTLKIQPAELGDSAVYLCASSPRGGTNEKLFFGSGTQLSVL.

The V and J genes are TRBV5-1 and TRBJ1-5, with 9 bases identical to TRBD1. The CDR3 runs to 15 residues. V trimming: 4 bases; J trimming: 2 bases; junction bases outside the gene matches: 4. Looked up from germline, CDR1 is SGHRS and CDR2 is YFSETQ. The CDR3 protein is CASSIQGARNQPQHF. CDR3 sequence (DNA): TGCGCCAGCAGCATACAGGGGGCTCGCAATCAGCCCCAGCATTTT.

This chain connects TRBV6-8 to TRBJ1-1, with 8 bases aligning to TRBD1. The V segment lost 5 bases and the J segment 2 bases; nucleotides outside the gene matches: 4. This CDR3 has 14 amino acids. CDR1 and CDR2 from the germline V gene are MNHGY and SAAAGT. In nucleotides, the CDR3 is TGTGCCAGCAGTGTTGGACAGGGCAACACTGAAGCTTTCTTT. Amino acids: CASSVGQGNTEAFF.

V and J are TRBV6-8 and TRBJ2-7; maybe TRBD1 (6 bases). The V end lost 5 bases, the J end lost 3 bases, and 14 bases lay between the germline ends. The CDR3 totals 14 residues. Germline CDR1 is MNHGY and CDR2 is SAAAGT. This CDR3 is CASSPGQLHYEQYF. Written as DNA, the CDR3 is TGTGCCAGCAGTCCCGGACAGTTACACTACGAGCAGTACTTC.

This chain connects TRBV14 to TRBJ2-1, with 8 bases matching TRBD2. The CDR3 loop spans 16 amino acids. Germline V lookup: CDR1 SGHDN, CDR2 FVKESK. The ends lost 6 bases at V and 7 bases at J; junction bases unmatched: 14. CDR3 sequence: CASSLRGGRYWNEQFF. The CDR3 DNA sequence: TGTGCCAGCAGTCTACGGGGGGGTCGGTATTGGAATGAGCAGTTCTTC.

J is TRBJ2-7 and V is TRBV29-1; 8 positions agree with TRBD1. Germline CDR1 and CDR2: SQVTM and ANQGSEA. V shed 1 base and J 2 bases; nucleotides not matched to a gene: 7. CDR3 length equals 15 residues. CDR3 loop: CSVEALLQGAYEQYF. The DNA for the CDR3 is TGCAGCGTTGAAGCCCTTCTACAGGGGGCCTACGAGCAGTACTTC.

The V gene is TRBV6-8, the J gene TRBJ1-1; a weak D match, TRBD1 (5 bases). This CDR3 comprises 14 residues. Germline assignment: CDR1 MNHGY and CDR2 SAAAGT. Trimming stripped 2 bases from V and 10 bases from J, with 17 bases between. In nucleotides, the CDR3 is TGTGCCAGCAGTTACGACACGGGGGTTCTGCGAGCTTTCTTT. It yields the protein CASSYDTGVLRAFF.

The rearrangement links TRBV11-3 to TRBJ1-2; 7 positions match TRBD1. Germline-derived CDR1 and CDR2 are SGHNT and YENEEA. With V trimmed by 3 bases and J by 8 bases, 9 bases remained unmatched. The CDR3 spans 14 residues. CDR3: CASSLDLGQRGYTF. The CDR3 DNA follows: TGTGCCAGCAGCTTGGATCTGGGACAGAGGGGCTACACCTTC.

The chain links TRBV7-5 to TRBJ1-3. TRBV7-5 is labeled a pseudogene. The CDR3 is 15 residues long. Here the CDR3 DNA reads TGTGCCAGCAGCAATCGGGACCTCTCTGGAAACACCATATATTTT. Residues: CASSNRDLSGNTIYF.

The V and J genes are TRBV1 and TRBJ2-7. TRBV1 is reported as a pseudogene. This CDR3 region has 14 residues. The CDR3 region is CASSQGTAGYEQYF. The DNA of the CDR3 is TGCGCCAGCAGCCAAGGGACAGCGGGCTACGAGCAGTACTTC.

This rearrangement joins TRBV7-4 to TRBJ2-1; TRBD1 might be the D (7 bases). This CDR3 region has 14 residues. Germline CDR1 and CDR2: SGHVT and SQSDAQ. Trimming removed 6 bases at V and 12 bases at J, with 21 bases between. The CDR3 coding sequence is TGTGCCAGCAGTCGCCCGGAGGGGGCCCCTGGGCAGTTCTTC. This sequence encodes CASSRPEGAPGQFF.

The chain joins TRBV6-8 to TRBJ1-2, with TRBD1 matching 8 bases. CDR1 is MNHGY and CDR2 is SAAAGT in the germline V gene. Trimming removed 9 bases from V and 4 bases from J; junction bases left unmatched: 10. The length of the CDR3 is 14 residues. CDR3 region: CASSPQGTGYGYTF. The DNA for the CDR3 is TGTGCCAGTAGTCCGCAGGGGACAGGCTATGGCTACACCTTC.

CDR3 DNA: TGCAGCGTTGGGACAGGGGGTGAAAAACTGTTTTTT. Translating it yields CSVGTGGEKLFF. This chain links TRBV29-1 with TRBJ1-4; 10 bases line up with TRBD1. The CDR3 sequence is 12 residues long. Germline values: CDR1 SQVTM, CDR2 ANQGSEA. V lost 4 bases, J lost 7 bases, and 0 bases stayed unmatched.

V usage is TRBV18 and J usage is TRBJ1-1, with D tentatively TRBD1 (5 bases). The CDR3 consists of 18 residues. Trimming pared 0 bases from V and 0 bases from J, leaving 17 bases between. The germline V gene has CDR1 KGHSH and CDR2 LQKENI. The CDR3 nucleotides read TGTGCCAGCTCACCACCCTACCGGCCGGGACGGATGAACACTGAAGCTTTCTTT. This translates into CASSPPYRPGRMNTEAFF.